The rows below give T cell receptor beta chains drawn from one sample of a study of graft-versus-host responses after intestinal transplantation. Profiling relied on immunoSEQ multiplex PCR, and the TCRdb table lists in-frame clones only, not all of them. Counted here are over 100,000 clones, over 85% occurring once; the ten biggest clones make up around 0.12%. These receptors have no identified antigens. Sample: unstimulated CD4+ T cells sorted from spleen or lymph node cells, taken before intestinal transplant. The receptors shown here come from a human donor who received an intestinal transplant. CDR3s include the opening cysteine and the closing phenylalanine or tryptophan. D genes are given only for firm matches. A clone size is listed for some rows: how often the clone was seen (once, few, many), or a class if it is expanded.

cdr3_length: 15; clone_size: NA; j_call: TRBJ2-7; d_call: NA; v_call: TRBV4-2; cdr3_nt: TGTGCCAGCAGCCAGACGGCGGGGATCGACTACGAGCAGTACTTC; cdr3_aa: CASSQTAGIDYEQYF
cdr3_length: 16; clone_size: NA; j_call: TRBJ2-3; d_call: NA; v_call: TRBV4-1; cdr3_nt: TGCGCCAGCAGCCACGCTAGGAGGGGTAGGACAGATACGCAGTATTTT; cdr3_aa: CASSHARRGRTDTQYF
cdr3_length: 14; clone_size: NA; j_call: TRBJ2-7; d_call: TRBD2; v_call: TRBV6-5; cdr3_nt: TGTGCCAGCAACCGAGCGGGAGTAACCTACGAGCAGTACTTC; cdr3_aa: CASNRAGVTYEQYF
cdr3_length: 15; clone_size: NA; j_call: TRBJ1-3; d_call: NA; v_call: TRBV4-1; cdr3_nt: TGCGCCAGCAGCCAAGGCCACTCTCCTGGAAACACCATATATTTT; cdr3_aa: CASSQGHSPGNTIYF
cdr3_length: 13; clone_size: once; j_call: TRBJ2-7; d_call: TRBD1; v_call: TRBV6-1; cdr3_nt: TGTGCCAGCAGTGACGGGCAGGGGGAGAGGCAGTACTTC; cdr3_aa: CASSDGQGERQYF
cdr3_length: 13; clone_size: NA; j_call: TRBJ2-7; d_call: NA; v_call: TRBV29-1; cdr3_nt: TGCAGCGTTGGTGAGGGTACAGATTACGAGCAGTACTTC; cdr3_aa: CSVGEGTDYEQYF
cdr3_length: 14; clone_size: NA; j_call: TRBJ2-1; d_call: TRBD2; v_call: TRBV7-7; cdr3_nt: TGTGCTAGCAGCTTAGGAGCGGGAACCAATGAGCAGTTCTTC; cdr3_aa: CASSLGAGTNEQFF
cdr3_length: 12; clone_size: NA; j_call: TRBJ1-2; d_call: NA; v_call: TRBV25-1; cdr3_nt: TGTGCCAGCAGTGAATACAGCTATGGCTACACCTTC; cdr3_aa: CASSEYSYGYTF
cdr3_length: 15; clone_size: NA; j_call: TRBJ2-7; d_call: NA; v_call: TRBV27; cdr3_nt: TGTGCCAGCAGTCCGGCAGGAGGAGGGCCGTACGAGCAGTACTTC; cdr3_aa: CASSPAGGGPYEQYF
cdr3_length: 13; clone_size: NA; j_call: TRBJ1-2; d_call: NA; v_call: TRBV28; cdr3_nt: TGTGCCAGCAGTATCGGACGGGGGGATGGCTACACCTTC; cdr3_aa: CASSIGRGDGYTF
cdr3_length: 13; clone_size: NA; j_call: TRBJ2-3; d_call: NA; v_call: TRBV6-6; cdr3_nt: TGTGCCAGCAGTACATGGGGCGCAGATACGCAGTATTTT; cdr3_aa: CASSTWGADTQYF
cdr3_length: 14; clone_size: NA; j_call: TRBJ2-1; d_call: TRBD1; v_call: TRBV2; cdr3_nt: TGTGCCAGCAACATGGACAGGGGATACAATGAGCAGTTCTTC; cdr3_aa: CASNMDRGYNEQFF
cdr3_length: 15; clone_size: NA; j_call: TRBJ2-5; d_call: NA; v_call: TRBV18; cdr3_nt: TGTGCCAGCTCACCGGGGCAGGGGCCTAGAGAGACCCAGTACTTC; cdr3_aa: CASSPGQGPRETQYF
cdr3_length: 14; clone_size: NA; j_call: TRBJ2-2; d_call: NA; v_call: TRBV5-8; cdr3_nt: TGTGCCAGCAGCTTGCAACAGGTTACCGGGGAGCTGTTTTTT; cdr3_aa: CASSLQQVTGELFF
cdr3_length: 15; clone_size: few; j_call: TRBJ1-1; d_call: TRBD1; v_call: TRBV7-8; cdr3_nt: TGTGCCAGCAGCTTAGTTAGGGGGCGCATCGCTGAAGCTTTCTTT; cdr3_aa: CASSLVRGRIAEAFF
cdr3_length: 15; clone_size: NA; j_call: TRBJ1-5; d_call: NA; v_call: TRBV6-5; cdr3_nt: TGTGCCAGCAGTTACTCGAGGGGGGGAGGCCAGCCCCAGCATTTT; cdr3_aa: CASSYSRGGGQPQHF
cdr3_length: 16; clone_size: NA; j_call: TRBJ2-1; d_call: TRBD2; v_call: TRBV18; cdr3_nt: TGTGCCAGCTCACCACCGGGACTAGCGGGCGGGAATGAGCAGTTCTTC; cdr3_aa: CASSPPGLAGGNEQFF
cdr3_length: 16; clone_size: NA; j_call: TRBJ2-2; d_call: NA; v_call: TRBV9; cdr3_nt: TGTGCCAGCAGCGTAGTAGGGGAAATTTACACCGGGGAGCTGTTTTTT; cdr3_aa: CASSVVGEIYTGELFF
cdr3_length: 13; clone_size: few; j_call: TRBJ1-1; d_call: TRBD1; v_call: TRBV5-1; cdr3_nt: TGCGCCAGCAGCCTCGGGACAGGGGCTGGAGCTTTCTTT; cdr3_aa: CASSLGTGAGAFF
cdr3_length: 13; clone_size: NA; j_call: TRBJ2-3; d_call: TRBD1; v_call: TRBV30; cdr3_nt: TGTGCCTGGTTACCGGGACAGGGAAGGACGCAGTATTTT; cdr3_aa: CAWLPGQGRTQYF
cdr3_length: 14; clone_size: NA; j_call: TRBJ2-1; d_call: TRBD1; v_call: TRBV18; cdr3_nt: TGTGCCAGCTCACCGGGACAGGGGTACAATGAGCAGTTCTTC; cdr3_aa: CASSPGQGYNEQFF
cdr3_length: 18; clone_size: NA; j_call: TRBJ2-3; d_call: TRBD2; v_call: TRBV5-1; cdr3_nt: TGCGCCAGCAGCTTGTCTGCCAGGACTAGCGGGACCCCAGATACGCAGTATTTT; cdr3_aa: CASSLSARTSGTPDTQYF
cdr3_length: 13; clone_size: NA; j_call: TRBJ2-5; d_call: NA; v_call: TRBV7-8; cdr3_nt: TGTGCCAGCAGTACCGGGGTGGGGGAGACCCAGTACTTC; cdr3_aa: CASSTGVGETQYF
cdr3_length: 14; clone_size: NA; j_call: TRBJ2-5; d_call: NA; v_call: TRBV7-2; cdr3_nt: TGTGCCAGCAGCTGGGGCGGGATCGGAGAGACCCAGTACTTC; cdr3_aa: CASSWGGIGETQYF
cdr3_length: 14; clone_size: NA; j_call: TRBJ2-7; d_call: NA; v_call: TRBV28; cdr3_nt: TGTGCCAGCAGCTCTCCAGCGGGCACCTACGAGCAGTACTTC; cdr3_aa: CASSSPAGTYEQYF
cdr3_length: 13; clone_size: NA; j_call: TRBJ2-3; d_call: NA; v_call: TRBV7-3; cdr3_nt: TGTGCCAGCAGTCTCATTACATCGGATACGCAGTATTTT; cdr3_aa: CASSLITSDTQYF
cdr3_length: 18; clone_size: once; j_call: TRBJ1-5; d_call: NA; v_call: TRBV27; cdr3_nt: TGTGCCAGCAGTCCTCAGGGTTTCAGGGTTGTTAGCAATCAGCCCCAGCATTTT; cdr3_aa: CASSPQGFRVVSNQPQHF
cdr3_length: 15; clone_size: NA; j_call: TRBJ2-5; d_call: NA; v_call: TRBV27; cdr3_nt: TGTGCCAGCAGTCCCTGGGCAGGTCCACGAGAGACCCAGTACTTC; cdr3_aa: CASSPWAGPRETQYF
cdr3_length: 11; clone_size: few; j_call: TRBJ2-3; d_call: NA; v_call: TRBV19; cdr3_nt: TGTGCCAGTAGAAACACAGATACGCAGTATTTT; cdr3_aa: CASRNTDTQYF